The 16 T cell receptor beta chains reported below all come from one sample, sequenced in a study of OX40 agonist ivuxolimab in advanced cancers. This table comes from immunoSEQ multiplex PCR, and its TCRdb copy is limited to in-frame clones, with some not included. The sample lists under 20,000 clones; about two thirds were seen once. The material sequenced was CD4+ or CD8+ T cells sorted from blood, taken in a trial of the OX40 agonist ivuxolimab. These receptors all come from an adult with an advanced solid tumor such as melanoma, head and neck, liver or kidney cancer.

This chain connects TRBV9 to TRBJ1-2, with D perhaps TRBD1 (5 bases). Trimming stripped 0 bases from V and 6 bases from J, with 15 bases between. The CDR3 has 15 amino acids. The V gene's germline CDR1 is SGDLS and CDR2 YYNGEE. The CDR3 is CASSVGVQGEDGYTF. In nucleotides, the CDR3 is TGTGCCAGCAGCGTAGGAGTTCAGGGAGAGGATGGCTACACCTTC.

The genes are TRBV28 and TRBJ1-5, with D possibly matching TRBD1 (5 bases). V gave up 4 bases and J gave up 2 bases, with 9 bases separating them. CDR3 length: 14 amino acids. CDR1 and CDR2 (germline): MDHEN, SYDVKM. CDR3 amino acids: CASSWGFRNQPQHF. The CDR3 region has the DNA TGTGCCAGCAGTTGGGGGTTTCGCAATCAGCCCCAGCATTTT.

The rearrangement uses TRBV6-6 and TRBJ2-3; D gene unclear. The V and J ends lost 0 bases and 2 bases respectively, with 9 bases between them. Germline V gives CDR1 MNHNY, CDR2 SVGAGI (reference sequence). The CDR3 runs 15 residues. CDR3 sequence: CASSYSAEYTDTQYF. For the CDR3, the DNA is TGTGCCAGCAGTTACTCGGCGGAATACACAGATACGCAGTATTTT.

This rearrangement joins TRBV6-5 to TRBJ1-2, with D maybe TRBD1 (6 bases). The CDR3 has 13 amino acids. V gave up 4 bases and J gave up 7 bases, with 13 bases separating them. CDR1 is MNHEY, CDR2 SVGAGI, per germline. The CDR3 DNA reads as TGTGCCAGCAGTTCATCGGGGGCCCTTGGCTACACCTTC. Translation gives CASSSSGALGYTF.

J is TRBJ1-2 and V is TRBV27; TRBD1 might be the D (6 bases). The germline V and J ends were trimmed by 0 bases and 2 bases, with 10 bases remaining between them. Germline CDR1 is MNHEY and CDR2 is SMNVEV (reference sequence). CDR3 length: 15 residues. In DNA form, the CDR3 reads TGTGCCAGCAGTTTATCCACAGGGATGAACTATGGCTACACCTTC. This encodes CASSLSTGMNYGYTF.

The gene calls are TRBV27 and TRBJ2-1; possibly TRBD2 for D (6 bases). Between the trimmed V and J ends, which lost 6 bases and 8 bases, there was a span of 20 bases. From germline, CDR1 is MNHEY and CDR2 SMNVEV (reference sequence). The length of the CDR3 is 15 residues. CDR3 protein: CASSPLLTSIDEQFF. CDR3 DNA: TGTGCCAGCAGCCCCCTCCTGACTAGTATCGATGAGCAGTTCTTC.

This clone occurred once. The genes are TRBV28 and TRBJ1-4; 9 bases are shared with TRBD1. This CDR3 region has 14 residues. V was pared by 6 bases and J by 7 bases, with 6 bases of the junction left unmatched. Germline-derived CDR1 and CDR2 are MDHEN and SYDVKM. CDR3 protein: CASRTGTGSEKLFF. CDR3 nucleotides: TGTGCCAGCAGAACCGGGACAGGGAGTGAAAAACTGTTTTTT.

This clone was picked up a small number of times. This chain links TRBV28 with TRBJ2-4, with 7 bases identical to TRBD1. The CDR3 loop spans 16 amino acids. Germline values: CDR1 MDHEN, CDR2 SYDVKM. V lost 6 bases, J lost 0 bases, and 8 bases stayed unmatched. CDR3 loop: CASSQGTVLAKNIQYF. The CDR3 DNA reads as TGTGCCAGCAGCCAAGGGACAGTACTAGCCAAAAACATTCAGTACTTC.

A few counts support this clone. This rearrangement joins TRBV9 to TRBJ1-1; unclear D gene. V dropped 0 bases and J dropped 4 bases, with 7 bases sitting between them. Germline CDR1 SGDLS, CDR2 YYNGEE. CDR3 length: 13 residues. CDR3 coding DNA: TGTGCCAGCAGCGTAGCACTCCTCACTGAAGCTTTCTTT. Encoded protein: CASSVALLTEAFF.

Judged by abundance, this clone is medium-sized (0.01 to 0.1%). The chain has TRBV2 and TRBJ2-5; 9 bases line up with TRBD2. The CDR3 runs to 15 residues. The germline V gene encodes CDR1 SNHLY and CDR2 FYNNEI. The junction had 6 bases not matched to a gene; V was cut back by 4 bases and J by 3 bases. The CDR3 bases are TGTGCCAGCAGTGCCCCGGAGCGGGGGGAAGAGACCCAGTACTTC. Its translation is CASSAPERGEETQYF.

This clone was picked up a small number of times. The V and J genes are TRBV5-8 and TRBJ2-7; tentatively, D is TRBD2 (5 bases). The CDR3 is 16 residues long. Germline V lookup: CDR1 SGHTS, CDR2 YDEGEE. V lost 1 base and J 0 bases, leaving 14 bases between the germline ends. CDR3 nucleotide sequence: TGTGCCAGCAGCTTGCCTTTCTCGGGGTCCTCCTACGAGCAGTACTTC. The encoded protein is CASSLPFSGSSYEQYF. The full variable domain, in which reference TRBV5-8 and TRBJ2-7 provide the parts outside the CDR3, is EAGVTQSPTHLIKTRGQQATLRCSPISGHTSVYWYQQALGLGLQFLLWYDEGEERNRGNFPPRFSGRQFPNYSSELNVNALELEDSALYLCASSLPFSGSSYEQYFGPGTRLTVT.

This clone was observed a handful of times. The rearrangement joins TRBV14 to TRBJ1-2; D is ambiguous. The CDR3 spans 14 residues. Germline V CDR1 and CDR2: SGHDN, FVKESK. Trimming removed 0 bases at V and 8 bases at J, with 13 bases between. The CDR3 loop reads CASSQEDGLDGYTF. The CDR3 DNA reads TGTGCCAGCAGCCAAGAGGACGGGCTTGACGGCTACACCTTC.

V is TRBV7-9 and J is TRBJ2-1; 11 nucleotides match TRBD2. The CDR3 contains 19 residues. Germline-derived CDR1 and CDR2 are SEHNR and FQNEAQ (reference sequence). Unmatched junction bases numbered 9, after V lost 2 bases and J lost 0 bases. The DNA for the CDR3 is TGTGCCAGCAGCTTACTCCGGACTAGCGGGTTGAGCTCCTACAATGAGCAGTTCTTC. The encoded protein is CASSLLRTSGLSSYNEQFF.

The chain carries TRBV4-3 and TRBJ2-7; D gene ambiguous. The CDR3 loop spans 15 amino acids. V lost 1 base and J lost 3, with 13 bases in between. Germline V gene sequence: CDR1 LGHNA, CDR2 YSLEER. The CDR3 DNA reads TGCGCCAGCAGCCAAGCAGCCCGCTCGGACTACGAGCAGTACTTC. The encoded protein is CASSQAARSDYEQYF.

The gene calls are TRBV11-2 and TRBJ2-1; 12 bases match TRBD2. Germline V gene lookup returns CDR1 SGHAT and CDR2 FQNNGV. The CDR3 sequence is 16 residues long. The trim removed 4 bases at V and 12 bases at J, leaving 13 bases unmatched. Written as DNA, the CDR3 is TGTGCCAGCAGCTCTTCTGGACTAGCGGGGTACTACACGCAGTTCTTC. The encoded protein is CASSSSGLAGYYTQFF.

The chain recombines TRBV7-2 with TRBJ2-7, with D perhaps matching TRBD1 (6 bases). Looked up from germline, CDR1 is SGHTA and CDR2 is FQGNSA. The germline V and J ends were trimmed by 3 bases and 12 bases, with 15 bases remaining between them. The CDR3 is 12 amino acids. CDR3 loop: CASSLGEDSPYF. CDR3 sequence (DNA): TGTGCCAGCAGCTTGGGAGAGGACAGCCCGTACTTC.